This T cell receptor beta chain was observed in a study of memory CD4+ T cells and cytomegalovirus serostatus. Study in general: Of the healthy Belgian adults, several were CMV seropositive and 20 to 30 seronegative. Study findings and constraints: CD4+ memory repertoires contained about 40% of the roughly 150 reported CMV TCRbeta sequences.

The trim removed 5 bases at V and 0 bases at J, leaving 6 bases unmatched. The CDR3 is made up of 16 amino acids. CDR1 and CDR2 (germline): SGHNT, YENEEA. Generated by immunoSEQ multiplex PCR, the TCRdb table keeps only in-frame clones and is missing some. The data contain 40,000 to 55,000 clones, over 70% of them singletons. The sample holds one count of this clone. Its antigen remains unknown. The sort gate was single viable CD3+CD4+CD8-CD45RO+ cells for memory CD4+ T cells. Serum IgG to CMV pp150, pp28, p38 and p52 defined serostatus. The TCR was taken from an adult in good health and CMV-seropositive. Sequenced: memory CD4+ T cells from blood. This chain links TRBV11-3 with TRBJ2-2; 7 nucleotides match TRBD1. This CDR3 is CASSPRGTANTGELFF. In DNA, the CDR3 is TGTGCCAGCAGCCCAAGAGGGACAGCGAACACCGGGGAGCTGTTTTTT.